Each of the 3 T cell receptor beta chains below was sequenced from the same sample in a study of blood T cell repertoires in COVID-19. Sequenced by immunoSEQ multiplex PCR; TCRdb stores in-frame clones only, minus some. The sample lists about 240,000 clones, approximately 88% occurring once. Sequencing was performed on PBMCs or T cells enriched from blood (not recorded which). All receptors come from a woman in her thirties with acute COVID-19.

The J gene is TRBJ1-6, the V gene TRBV5-6; 7 bases line up with TRBD1. The V and J ends lost 1 base and 8 bases, in that order; junction bases with no gene match: 3. CDR1 SGHDT and CDR2 YYEEEE come from the germline V gene. The CDR3 runs to 14 residues. The CDR3 coding sequence is TGTGCCAGCAGCTTGACAGGGGTCGATTCACCCCTCCACTTT. Translated: CASSLTGVDSPLHF. Using reference TRBV5-6 and TRBJ1-6 for the parts outside the CDR3, the full variable domain is DAGVTQSPTHLIKTRGQQVTLRCSPKSGHDTVSWYQQALGQGPQFIFQYYEEEERQRGNFPDRFSGHQFPNYSSELNVNALLLGDSALYLCASSLTGVDSPLHFGNGTRLTVT.

This rearrangement joins TRBV18 to TRBJ2-5; D is possibly TRBD2 (5 bases). The CDR3 consists of 13 residues. Trimming removed 2 bases from V and 5 bases from J, with 9 bases in between. Per the germline V gene, CDR1 is KGHSH and CDR2 is LQKENI. As DNA, the CDR3 is TGTGCCAGCTCACCAGAGGGCCGGGAGACCCAGTACTTC. Protein sequence: CASSPEGRETQYF.

This clone was seen only once. This chain joins TRBV4-3 and TRBJ2-7; D is unclear. Looked up from germline, CDR1 is LGHNA and CDR2 is YSLEER. The CDR3 loop spans 15 amino acids. The V gene lost 4 bases and the J gene lost 2 bases, with 15 bases spanning the gap. In nucleotides, the CDR3 is TGCGCCAGCAGCCGATCGGCCAAAGGAGCCTACGAGCAGTACTTC. This codes for CASSRSAKGAYEQYF.